This TCR beta chain was sequenced for a study of cytomegalovirus exposure and HLA in healthy donors. Study-level background: An early data release held approximately 80 million unique TCRs from HLA-typed donors. General study findings and limits: The productive fraction for most TCR beta V segments was about 87% or about 30% in an earlier analysis. Prediction of most subjects' HLA-A and HLA-B alleles by TCR beta sequences was reportedly accurate. Analysis performed later showed TCR beta chains linked to HLA being more clonally expanded than equally common others.

CDR1 and CDR2 (germline): MGHRA, YSYEKL. There are 16 residues in the CDR3. J gave up 2 bases and V 3 bases, and 5 bases lay outside the gene matches. Concerning this clone: Its antigen remains unidentified.

Researchers ran the PCR with 60 Vbeta and 13 Jbeta primers. The assay was immunoSEQ multiplex PCR, and TCRdb's table has in-frame clones only and misses some. The data hold 200,000 to 250,000 clones, with approximately 80% observed a single time. V and J are TRBV4-1 and TRBJ2-1; TRBD2 agrees at 9 bases. The source is an older woman in good health and CMV-seropositive. The sample was PBMCs. This CDR3 is CASSHLAGVPYNEQFF. In nucleotides, the CDR3 is TGCGCCAGCAGCCACTTAGCGGGAGTCCCCTACAATGAGCAGTTCTTC.